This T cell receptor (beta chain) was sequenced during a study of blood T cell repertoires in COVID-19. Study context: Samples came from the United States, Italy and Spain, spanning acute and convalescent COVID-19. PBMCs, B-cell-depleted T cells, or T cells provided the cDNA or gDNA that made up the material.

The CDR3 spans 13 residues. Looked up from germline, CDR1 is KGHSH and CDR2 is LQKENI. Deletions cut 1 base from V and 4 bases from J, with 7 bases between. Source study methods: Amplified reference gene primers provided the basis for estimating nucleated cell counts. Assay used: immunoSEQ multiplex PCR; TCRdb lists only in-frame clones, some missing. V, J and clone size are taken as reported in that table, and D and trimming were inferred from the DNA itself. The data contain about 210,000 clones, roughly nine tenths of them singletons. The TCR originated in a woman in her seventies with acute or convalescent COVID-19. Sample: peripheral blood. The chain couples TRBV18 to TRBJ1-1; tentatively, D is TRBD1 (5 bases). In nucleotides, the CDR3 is TGTGCCAGCTCACCACTGGGGGGCACTGAAGCTTTCTTT. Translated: CASSPLGGTEAFF.